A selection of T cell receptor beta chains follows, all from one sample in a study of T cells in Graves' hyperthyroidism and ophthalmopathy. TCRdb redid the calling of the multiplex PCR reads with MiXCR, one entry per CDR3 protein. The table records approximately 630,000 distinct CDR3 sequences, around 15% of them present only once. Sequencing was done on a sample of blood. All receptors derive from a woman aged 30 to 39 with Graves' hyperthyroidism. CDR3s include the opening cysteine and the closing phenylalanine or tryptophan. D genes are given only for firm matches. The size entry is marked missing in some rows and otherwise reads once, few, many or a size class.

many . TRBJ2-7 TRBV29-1 CTPPRPDSYEQYF TGCACCCCTCCCCGGCCTGACTCCTACGAGCAGTACTTC
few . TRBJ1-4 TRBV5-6 CASSLEANEKLFF TGTGCCAGCAGCTTGGAGGCTAATGAAAAACTGTTTTTT
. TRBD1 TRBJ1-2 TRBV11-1 CASSPSTVTGLNYGYTF TGTGCCAGCAGCCCTTCGACTGTGACAGGGCTAAACTATGGCTACACCTTC
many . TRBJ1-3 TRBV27 CASSLSAVGNTIYF TGTGCCAGCAGTTTATCGGCCGTTGGAAACACCATATATTTT
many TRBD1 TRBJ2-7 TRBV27 CASSLSGTGYEQYF TGTGCCAGCAGTTTATCCGGGACAGGCTACGAGCAGTACTTC
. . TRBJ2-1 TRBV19 CASSIRGAKNEQFF TGTGCCAGTAGTATCCGGGGCGCGAAGAATGAGCAGTTCTTC
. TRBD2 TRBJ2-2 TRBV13 CASRGRTSGTGELFF TGTGCCAGCAGGGGAAGGACTAGCGGGACCGGGGAGCTGTTTTTT
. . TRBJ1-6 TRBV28 CASSLRGVPLHF TGTGCCAGCAGTCTTCGGGGGGTTCCCCTCCACTTT
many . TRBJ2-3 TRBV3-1 CASSHGGLHEDTQYF TGTGCCAGCAGCCACGGGGGACTCCACGAAGATACGCAGTATTTT
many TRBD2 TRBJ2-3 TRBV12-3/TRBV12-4 CASSPPPRLAGAPDTQYF TGTGCCAGCAGCCCCCCCCCCCGACTAGCGGGAGCCCCAGATACGCAGTATTTT
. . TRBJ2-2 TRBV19 CASNGLLAGTGELFF TGTGCCAGTAACGGACTATTGGCAGGCACCGGGGAGCTGTTTTTT